This T cell receptor beta chain was identified in a study of early T cells in non-severe SARS-CoV-2 infection. Overall study: Bulk RNA from unsorted whole blood was sequenced; chains were unpaired.

Attached unique molecular identifiers marked individual cDNA molecules. MiXCR, applied by TCRdb to the 5' RACE reads, yields one record per CDR3 protein. Here the sample spans some 97,000 distinct CDR3 sequences, 11% being singletons. This clonotype was obtained from an adult who was a healthcare worker with PCR-confirmed SARS-CoV-2 infection or an uninfected control (not recorded which). Sequencing used whole blood, obtained at baseline.

CDR3 sequence: CASSNIIAYTNNEQFF. CDR3 coding DNA: TGTGCCAGCAGCAACATAATTGCGTACACTAACAATGAGCAGTTCTTC. The chain has TRBV21-1 and TRBJ2-1. TRBV21-1 represents a pseudogene. This CDR3 has 16 residues.